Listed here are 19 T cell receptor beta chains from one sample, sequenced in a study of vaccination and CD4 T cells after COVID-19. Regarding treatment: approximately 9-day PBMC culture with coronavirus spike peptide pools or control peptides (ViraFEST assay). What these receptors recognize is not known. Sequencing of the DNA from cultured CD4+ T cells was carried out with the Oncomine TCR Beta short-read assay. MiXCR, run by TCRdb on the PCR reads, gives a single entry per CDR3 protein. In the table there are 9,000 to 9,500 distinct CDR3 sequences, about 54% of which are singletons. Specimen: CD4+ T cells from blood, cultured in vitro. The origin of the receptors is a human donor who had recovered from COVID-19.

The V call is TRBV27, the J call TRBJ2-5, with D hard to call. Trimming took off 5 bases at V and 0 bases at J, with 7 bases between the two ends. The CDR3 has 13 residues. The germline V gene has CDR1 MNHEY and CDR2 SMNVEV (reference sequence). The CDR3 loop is CASSIVYQETQYF. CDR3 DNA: TGTGCCAGCAGTATAGTATACCAAGAGACCCAGTACTTC.

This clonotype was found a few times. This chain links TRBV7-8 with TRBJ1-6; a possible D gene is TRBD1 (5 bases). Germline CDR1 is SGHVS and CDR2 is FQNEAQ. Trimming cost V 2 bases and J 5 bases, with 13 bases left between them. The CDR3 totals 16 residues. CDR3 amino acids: CASSLSTFRDNSPLHF. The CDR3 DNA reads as TGTGCCAGCAGCTTAAGTACGTTCAGGGATAATTCACCCCTCCACTTT.

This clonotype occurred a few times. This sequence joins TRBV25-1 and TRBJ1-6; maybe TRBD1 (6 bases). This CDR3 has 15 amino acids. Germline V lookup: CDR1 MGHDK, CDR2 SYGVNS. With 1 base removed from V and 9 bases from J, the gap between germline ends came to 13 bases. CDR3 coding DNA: TGTGCCAGCAGTGAATTTAAGGGGGACGCTTCACCCCTCCACTTT. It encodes CASSEFKGDASPLHF.

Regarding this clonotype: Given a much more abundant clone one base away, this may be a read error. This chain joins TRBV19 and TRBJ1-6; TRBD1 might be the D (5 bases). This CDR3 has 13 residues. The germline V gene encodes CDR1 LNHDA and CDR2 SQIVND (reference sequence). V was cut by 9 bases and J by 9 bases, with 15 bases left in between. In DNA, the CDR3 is TGTGCCAGCATGGGCAGGGAATCTTCACCCCTCCACTTT. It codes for CASMGRESSPLHF.

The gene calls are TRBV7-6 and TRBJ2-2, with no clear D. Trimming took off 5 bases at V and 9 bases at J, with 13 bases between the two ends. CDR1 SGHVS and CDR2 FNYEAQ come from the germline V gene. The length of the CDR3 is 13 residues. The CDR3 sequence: CASSQESFRELFF. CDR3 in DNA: TGTGCCAGCAGCCAGGAGAGTTTCCGGGAGCTGTTTTTT.

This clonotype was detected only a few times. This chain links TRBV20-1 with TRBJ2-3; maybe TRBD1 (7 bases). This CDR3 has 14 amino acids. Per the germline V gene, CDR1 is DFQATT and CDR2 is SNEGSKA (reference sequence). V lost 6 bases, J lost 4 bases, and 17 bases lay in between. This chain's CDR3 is CSAEPGGGADTQYF. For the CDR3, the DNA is TGCAGTGCCGAACCAGGGGGAGGCGCAGATACGCAGTATTTT.

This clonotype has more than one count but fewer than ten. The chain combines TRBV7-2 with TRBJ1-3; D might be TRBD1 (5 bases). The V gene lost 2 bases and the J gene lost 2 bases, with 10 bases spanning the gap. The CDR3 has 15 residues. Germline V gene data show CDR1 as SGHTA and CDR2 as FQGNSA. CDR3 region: CASSLQGSPGNTIYF. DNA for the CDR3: TGTGCCAGCAGCTTACAGGGCTCCCCTGGAAACACCATATATTTT. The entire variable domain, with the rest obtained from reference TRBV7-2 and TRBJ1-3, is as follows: GAGVSQSPSNKVTEKGKDVELRCDPISGHTALYWYRQSLGQGLEFLIYFQGNSAPDKSGLPSDRFSAERTGGSVSTLTIQRTQQEDSAVYLCASSLQGSPGNTIYFGEGSWLTVV.

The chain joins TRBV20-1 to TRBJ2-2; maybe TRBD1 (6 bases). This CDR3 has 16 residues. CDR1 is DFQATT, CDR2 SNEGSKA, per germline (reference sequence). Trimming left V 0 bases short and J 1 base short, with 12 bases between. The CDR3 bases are TGCAGTGCTAGAGATGGTGGCAGGGGGAACACCGGGGAGCTGTTTTTT. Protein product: CSARDGGRGNTGELFF.

This CDR3 reads CASSPTSFETQYF. CDR3 DNA: TGTGCCAGCAGCCCGACTAGCTTCGAGACCCAGTACTTC. This rearrangement joins TRBV7-3 to TRBJ2-5, with 7 nucleotides matching TRBD2. The CDR3 sequence is 13 residues long. Per germline, CDR1 SGHTA and CDR2 FQGTGA. The ends lost 5 bases at V and 5 bases at J; junction bases unmatched: 5. The full variable domain, completed using reference TRBV7-3 and TRBJ2-5, is GAGVSQTPSNKVTEKGKYVELRCDPISGHTALYWYRQSLGQGPEFLIYFQGTGAADDSGLPNDRFFAVRPEGSVSTLKIQRTERGDSAVYLCASSPTSFETQYFGPGTRLLVL.

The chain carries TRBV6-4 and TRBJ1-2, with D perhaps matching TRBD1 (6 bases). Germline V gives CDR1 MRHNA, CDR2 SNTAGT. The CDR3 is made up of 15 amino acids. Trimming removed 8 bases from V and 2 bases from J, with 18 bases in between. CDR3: CASAPSRGGNYGYTF. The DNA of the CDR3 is TGTGCCAGCGCGCCGAGCAGGGGAGGGAACTATGGCTACACCTTC.

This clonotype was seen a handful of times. CDR3 DNA: TGTGCCACCAGTGACACTCCGGGACAGGGACACCAGCAGTACTTC. As protein: CATSDTPGQGHQQYF. V gene TRBV24-1 combines with J gene TRBJ2-7, with 9 bases fitting TRBD1. Germline-derived CDR1 and CDR2 are KGHDR and SFDVKD. CDR3 length equals 15 residues. V gave up 4 bases and J gave up 8 bases; unmatched junction bases: 11.

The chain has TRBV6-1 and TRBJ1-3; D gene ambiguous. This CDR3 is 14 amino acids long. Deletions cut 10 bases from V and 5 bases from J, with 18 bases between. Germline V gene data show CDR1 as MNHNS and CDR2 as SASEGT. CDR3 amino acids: CATSPAGIRNTIYF. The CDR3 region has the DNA TGTGCCACTTCCCCTGCCGGGATTCGAAACACCATATATTTT.

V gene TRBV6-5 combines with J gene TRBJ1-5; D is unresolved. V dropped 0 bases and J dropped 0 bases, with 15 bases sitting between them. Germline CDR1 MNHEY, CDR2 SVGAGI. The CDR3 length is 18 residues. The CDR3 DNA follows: TGTGCCAGCAGTTACTCGGTCAGAAATCTCTATAGCAATCAGCCCCAGCATTTT. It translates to CASSYSVRNLYSNQPQHF.

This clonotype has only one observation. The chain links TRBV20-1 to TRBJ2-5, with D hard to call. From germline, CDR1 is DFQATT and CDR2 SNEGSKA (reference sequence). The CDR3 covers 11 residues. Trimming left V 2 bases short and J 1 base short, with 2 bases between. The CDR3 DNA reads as TGCAGTGCTAGATCCCAAGAGACCCAGTACTTC. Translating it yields CSARSQETQYF.

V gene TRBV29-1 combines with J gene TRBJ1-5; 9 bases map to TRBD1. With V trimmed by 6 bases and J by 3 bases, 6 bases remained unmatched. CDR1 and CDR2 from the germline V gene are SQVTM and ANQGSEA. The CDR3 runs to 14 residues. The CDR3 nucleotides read TGCAGCGTAGCAACAGGGGGCACCAATCAGCCCCAGCATTTT. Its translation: CSVATGGTNQPQHF.

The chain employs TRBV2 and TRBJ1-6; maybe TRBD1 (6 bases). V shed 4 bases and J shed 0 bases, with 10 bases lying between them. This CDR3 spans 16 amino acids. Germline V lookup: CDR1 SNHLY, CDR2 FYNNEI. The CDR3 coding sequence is TGTGCCAGCAGTGCGAGGGGGAGCTCCTATAATTCACCCCTCCACTTT. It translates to CASSARGSSYNSPLHF.

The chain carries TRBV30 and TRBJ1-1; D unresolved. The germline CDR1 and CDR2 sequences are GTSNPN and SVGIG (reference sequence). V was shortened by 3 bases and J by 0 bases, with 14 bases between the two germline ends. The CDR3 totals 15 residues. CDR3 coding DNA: TGTGCCTGGAGCGCCTTTCTTGTACTGAACACTGAAGCTTTCTTT. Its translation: CAWSAFLVLNTEAFF. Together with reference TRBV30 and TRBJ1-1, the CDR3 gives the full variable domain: SQTIHQWPATLVQPVGSPLSLECTVEGTSNPNLYWYRQAAGRGLQLLFYSVGIGQISSEVPQNLSASRPQDRQFILSSKKLLLSDSGFYLCAWSAFLVLNTEAFFGQGTRLTVV.

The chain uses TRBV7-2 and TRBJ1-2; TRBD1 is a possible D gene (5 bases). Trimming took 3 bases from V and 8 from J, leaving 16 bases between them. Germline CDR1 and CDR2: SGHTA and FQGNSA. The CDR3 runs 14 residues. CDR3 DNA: TGTGCCAGCAGCTTCAATCGGGGCGCGGGCGGCTACACCTTC. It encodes CASSFNRGAGGYTF.

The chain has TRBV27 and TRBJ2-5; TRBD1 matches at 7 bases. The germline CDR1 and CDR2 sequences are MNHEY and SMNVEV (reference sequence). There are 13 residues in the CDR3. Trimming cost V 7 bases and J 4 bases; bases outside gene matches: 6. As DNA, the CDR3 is TGTGCCAGCACTACAGGGGCCTCAGAGACCCAGTACTTC. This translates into CASTTGASETQYF.